This T cell receptor (beta chain) was captured by sequencing in a study of glioma-infiltrating T cells after dendritic cell vaccination. General study points: Higher TCR clonality did not directly relate to longer survival.

Amplification used 60 V beta primers and 13 J beta primers. Assay: immunoSEQ multiplex PCR; the TCRdb copy retains only in-frame clones and omits some. The sample has over 90,000 clones, more than 75% seen once. About this clone itself: Antigen unknown.

Germline V gene lookup returns CDR1 LNHNV and CDR2 YYDKDF (reference sequence). The CDR3 loop spans 13 amino acids. The trim removed 9 bases at V and 6 bases at J, leaving 7 bases unmatched. The V and J genes are TRBV15 and TRBJ2-7, with TRBD1 matching over 11 bases. The starting material was blood, obtained before dendritic cell vaccination. The TCR originated in a human donor with glioblastoma. CDR3 coding DNA: TGTGCCACGAGTGAGGACAGGGGGCCCGAGCAGTACTTC. Its translation: CATSEDRGPEQYF.